These 28 T cell receptor beta chains were all obtained from the same sample, sequenced in a study of shared clonotypes between healthy human individuals. CD8 cells classed as naive were CD45RO-negative and positively selected for CCR7, excluding terminally differentiated effector memory CD45RA+ cells. Sequencing used immunoSEQ multiplex PCR; TCRdb keeps in-frame clones, though not all of them. The sample shows about 2 million clones, about 95% of them seen only once. The sequencing input was naive CD8+ T cells sorted from blood. Every receptor here comes from a man aged 18-30 years in good health.

V and J are TRBV4-1 and TRBJ1-2, with TRBD1 identical over 12 bases. The V segment lost 1 base and the J segment 6 bases; nucleotides outside the gene matches: 6. CDR3 length equals 16 residues. Germline CDR1 is MGHRA and CDR2 is YSYEKL. The CDR3 DNA sequence: TGCGCCAGCAGCCAAGCCGGGGGACAGGGGGCGAATGGCTACACCTTC. It translates to CASSQAGGQGANGYTF.

The rearrangement joins TRBV6-1 to TRBJ2-7, with 14 nucleotides matching TRBD2. Germline V gene data show CDR1 as MNHNS and CDR2 as SASEGT. The CDR3 length is 15 residues. Germline trimming cut 4 bases from V and 3 bases from J; bases unmatched to any gene: 2. The CDR3, as DNA: TGTGCCAGCAGTGGGGGACTAGCGGGAGTCTACGAGCAGTACTTC. Amino acids: CASSGGLAGVYEQYF.

This clone was recorded only once. The chain carries TRBV2 and TRBJ2-7; D is perhaps TRBD1 or TRBD2 (6 bases each). The V gene's germline CDR1 is SNHLY and CDR2 FYNNEI. With 1 base removed from V and 5 bases from J, the gap between germline ends came to 18 bases. The CDR3 has 16 residues. Here the CDR3 reads CASSEGWGLALNEQYF. Written as DNA, the CDR3 is TGTGCCAGCAGTGAAGGGTGGGGGCTAGCGCTTAACGAGCAGTACTTC. The whole variable domain, remainder taken from reference TRBV2 and TRBJ2-7, is EPEVTQTPSHQVTQMGQEVILRCVPISNHLYFYWYRQILGQKVEFLVSFYNNEISEKSEIFDDQFSVERPDGSNFTLKIRSTKLEDSAMYFCASSEGWGLALNEQYFGPGTRLTVT.

The chain links TRBV6-5 to TRBJ2-1; perhaps TRBD2 as D (6 bases). Germline-derived CDR1 and CDR2 are MNHEY and SVGAGI. V lost 2 bases and J 9 bases, leaving 8 bases between the germline ends. The CDR3 consists of 12 residues. The CDR3 sequence is CASSYLSGEQFF. The CDR3 DNA sequence: TGTGCCAGCAGTTACCTTAGCGGTGAGCAGTTCTTC.

The chain combines TRBV19 with TRBJ2-2, with D possibly matching TRBD2 (6 bases). Per germline, CDR1 LNHDA and CDR2 SQIVND (reference sequence). The germline V and J ends were trimmed by 1 base and 6 bases, with 9 bases remaining between them. CDR3 length: 14 residues. CDR3 sequence (DNA): TGTGCCAGTAGTATAGGCGGGGCGGCCGGGGAGCTGTTTTTT. Translating gives CASSIGGAAGELFF.

The J gene is TRBJ2-3, the V gene TRBV6-6, with D possibly TRBD2 on 5 matching bases. There are 16 residues in the CDR3. V was cut by 0 bases and J by 1 base, with 11 bases left in between. Germline CDR1 is MNHNY and CDR2 is SVGAGI (reference sequence). DNA of the CDR3: TGTGCCAGCAGTTACTCAGCGACGGAGGGCACAGATACGCAGTATTTT. Its protein product is CASSYSATEGTDTQYF.

The chain combines TRBV9 with TRBJ1-2; TRBD1 aligns across 7 bases. After removal of 3 bases from V and 3 bases from J, the junction contained 11 bases not matched to a gene. From germline, CDR1 is SGDLS and CDR2 YYNGEE. The CDR3 is 16 residues long. The CDR3 coding sequence is TGTGCCAGCAGCGCAACCGGACAGGTGTTTGACTATGGCTACACCTTC. Its protein product is CASSATGQVFDYGYTF.

V and J are TRBV29-1 and TRBJ1-5; D uncertain. The CDR3 runs to 12 residues. Germline V lookup: CDR1 SQVTM, CDR2 ANQGSEA. V lost 6 bases to trimming and J lost 6 bases, with 12 bases between them. The CDR3 is CSVGSGSQPQHF. The CDR3 DNA follows: TGCAGCGTGGGTTCGGGTAGTCAGCCCCAGCATTTT.

This clone was recorded once. V and J are TRBV27 and TRBJ2-1, with D uncertain. This CDR3 spans 12 amino acids. V shed 5 bases and J shed 7 bases, with 9 bases lying between them. Germline CDR1 is MNHEY and CDR2 is SMNVEV (reference sequence). The CDR3 here is CASSPYRNEQFF. CDR3 in DNA: TGTGCCAGCAGTCCGTATCGGAATGAGCAGTTCTTC.

As regards this clone: Within the sample, other DNA sequences also encode this same CDR3. The chain uses TRBV4-1 and TRBJ1-6; D unresolved. Per germline, CDR1 MGHRA and CDR2 YSYEKL. With 3 bases removed from V and 0 bases from J, the gap between germline ends came to 6 bases. The CDR3 is 15 amino acids. The CDR3 nucleotides are TGCGCCAGCAGCCAGGAGAGCTCCTATAATTCACCCCTCCACTTT. It codes for CASSQESSYNSPLHF.

This chain joins TRBV16 and TRBJ2-2; unclear D gene. Germline CDR1 is KGHSY and CDR2 is FQNENV. The CDR3 consists of 15 residues. Trimming took off 3 bases at V and 2 bases at J, with 10 bases between the two ends. CDR3: CASSQKSPNTGELFF. The CDR3 DNA sequence: TGTGCCAGCAGCCAGAAATCCCCTAACACCGGGGAGCTGTTTTTT.

The rearrangement links TRBV27 to TRBJ2-7; 8 bases agree with TRBD2. The CDR3 covers 13 residues. Unmatched junction bases numbered 5, after V lost 4 bases and J lost 6 bases. Germline assignment: CDR1 MNHEY and CDR2 SMNVEV (reference sequence). The CDR3 DNA reads as TGTGCCAGCAGTTATCGGGGGGGAGGCGAGCAGTACTTC. It yields the protein CASSYRGGGEQYF.

V is TRBV5-4 and J is TRBJ2-7; 9 nucleotides line up with TRBD1. V was pared by 0 bases and J by 6 bases, with 7 bases of the junction left unmatched. Per germline, CDR1 SGHNT and CDR2 YYREEE (reference sequence). The CDR3 has 15 residues. The CDR3 protein is CASSLAGTGIFEQYF. The CDR3 DNA sequence: TGTGCCAGCAGCTTGGCCGGGACAGGGATCTTCGAGCAGTACTTC.

This clone was counted once. V usage is TRBV9 and J usage is TRBJ1-2, with 7 bases aligning to TRBD1. The trim removed 3 bases at V and 8 bases at J, leaving 13 bases unmatched. Germline CDR1 and CDR2: SGDLS and YYNGEE. The CDR3 is made up of 15 amino acids. Here the CDR3 DNA reads TGTGCCAGCAGCGCAGACAGGGTAGGGTGGAGAGGCTACACCTTC. Translating gives CASSADRVGWRGYTF.

This chain joins TRBV6-9 and TRBJ1-1; D is unclear. V lost 7 bases and J 4 bases, leaving 16 bases between the germline ends. Germline V CDR1 and CDR2: MNHGY, SVAAGI. This CDR3 has 14 residues. The DNA of the CDR3 is TGTGCCAGCAATCCCCCCTCCGGCGGCACTGAAGCTTTCTTT. Protein: CASNPPSGGTEAFF.

This clone was observed a single time. The chain is built from TRBV7-9 and TRBJ2-1, with D hard to call. V shed 1 base and J shed 4 bases, with 11 bases lying between them. Germline V lookup: CDR1 SEHNR, CDR2 FQNEAQ (reference sequence). The CDR3 length is 15 residues. The CDR3 loop is CASSLDRSPYNEQFF. As DNA, the CDR3 is TGTGCCAGCAGCTTAGATCGCTCCCCATACAATGAGCAGTTCTTC.

Regarding this clone: Its ends do not fully match the called genes, so a read error is possible. The chain is built from TRBV7-7 and TRBJ2-2; 7 bases align to TRBD2. The CDR3 has 14 amino acids. The germline V gene encodes CDR1 SSHAT and CDR2 FNYEAQ (reference sequence). The CDR3 coding sequence is TGTGCTAGCAGCCTAGGACTAGACACCGGGGAGCTGTTTTTT. Its protein is CASSLGLDTGELFF.

The CDR3 protein is CASSHGKGGSSYEQYF. In DNA, the CDR3 is TGCGCCAGCAGCCACGGAAAGGGGGGAAGCTCCTACGAGCAGTACTTC. The chain joins TRBV4-1 to TRBJ2-7; the D call may be TRBD1 or TRBD2 (6 bases each). V shed 3 bases and J shed 0 bases, with 15 bases lying between them. This CDR3 region has 16 residues. CDR1 is MGHRA and CDR2 is YSYEKL in the germline V gene.

The chain carries TRBV7-6 and TRBJ1-2; D not certain. Germline CDR1 reads SGHVS; CDR2 reads FNYEAQ. V was trimmed by 4 bases and J by 6 bases, leaving 9 bases between them. The CDR3 spans 12 residues. CDR3 DNA: TGTGCCAGCAGCTCCTGGGAGGATGGCTACACCTTC. It is translated as CASSSWEDGYTF.

This chain links TRBV30 with TRBJ2-7, with 10 bases identical to TRBD2. Germline-derived CDR1 and CDR2 are GTSNPN and SVGIG (reference sequence). V lost 3 bases and J lost 7; bases outside the gene matches: 6. The CDR3 contains 13 residues. Here the CDR3 reads CAWSQGLASEQYF. DNA of the CDR3: TGTGCCTGGAGCCAGGGACTAGCGAGTGAGCAGTACTTC.

This chain joins TRBV11-2 and TRBJ1-1; D unresolved. V was pared by 6 bases and J by 3 bases, with 17 bases between. Germline CDR1 is SGHAT and CDR2 is FQNNGV. This CDR3 is 15 amino acids long. In nucleotides, the CDR3 is TGTGCCAGCAGTCCCTTAAGTGGCGCTCACACTGAAGCTTTCTTT. The encoded protein is CASSPLSGAHTEAFF.

The chain couples TRBV2 to TRBJ2-1; 10 bases match TRBD2. Germline CDR1 reads SNHLY; CDR2 reads FYNNEI. Germline trimming cut 7 bases from V and 5 bases from J; bases unmatched to any gene: 8. The CDR3 totals 15 residues. Here the CDR3 DNA reads TGTGCCAGCACTATCCTAGCGGGAGAAGACAATGAGCAGTTCTTC. Protein: CASTILAGEDNEQFF.

The chain uses TRBV19 and TRBJ2-2; D not resolved. V was pared by 3 bases and J by 7 bases, with 6 bases between. Germline V CDR1 and CDR2: LNHDA, SQIVND (reference sequence). This CDR3 contains 12 residues. The CDR3 reads CASSISVGELFF. For the CDR3, the DNA is TGTGCCAGTAGTATTTCGGTCGGGGAGCTGTTTTTT.

J is TRBJ2-3 and V is TRBV27; 10 positions match TRBD2. CDR3 length: 14 amino acids. Germline V gene sequence: CDR1 MNHEY, CDR2 SMNVEV (reference sequence). J was trimmed by 4 bases and V by 6 bases; bases with no gene match: 4. CDR3 nucleotides: TGTGCCAGCAGACTAGCGGGAACTCCAGATACGCAGTATTTT. Translating gives CASRLAGTPDTQYF.

The V gene is TRBV4-1, the J gene TRBJ2-7; no firm D call. CDR1 and CDR2 from the germline V gene are MGHRA and YSYEKL. V lost 0 bases and J lost 3, with 9 bases in between. CDR3 length: 14 amino acids. Written as DNA, the CDR3 is TGCGCCAGCAGCCAAGATTACACCCTCTACGAGCAGTACTTC. It specifies CASSQDYTLYEQYF.

The genes are TRBV2 and TRBJ1-5, with D tentatively TRBD1 (5 bases). This CDR3 has 15 residues. Trimming removed 5 bases from V and 5 bases from J, with 16 bases in between. The germline V gene encodes CDR1 SNHLY and CDR2 FYNNEI. Here the CDR3 reads CASSWGEGPYQPQHF. The CDR3 bases are TGTGCCAGCAGTTGGGGGGAGGGGCCCTATCAGCCCCAGCATTTT. The whole variable domain, filled in from reference TRBV2 and TRBJ1-5, reads EPEVTQTPSHQVTQMGQEVILRCVPISNHLYFYWYRQILGQKVEFLVSFYNNEISEKSEIFDDQFSVERPDGSNFTLKIRSTKLEDSAMYFCASSWGEGPYQPQHFGDGTRLSIL.

The chain links TRBV28 to TRBJ2-5, with a tentative D call TRBD1 (6 bases). V was shortened by 6 bases and J by 4 bases, with 12 bases between the two germline ends. The CDR3 is 13 residues long. The V gene's germline CDR1 is MDHEN and CDR2 SYDVKM. The CDR3 nucleotides are TGTGCCAGCAGACAGGGCATTGGAGAGACCCAGTACTTC. Translating it yields CASRQGIGETQYF. Supplemented by reference TRBV28 and TRBJ2-5, the full variable domain reads DVKVTQSSRYLVKRTGEKVFLECVQDMDHENMFWYRQDPGLGLRLIYFSYDVKMKEKGDIPEGYSVSREKKERFSLILESASTNQTSMYLCASRQGIGETQYFGPGTRLLVL.

As concerns this clone: The same CDR3 also results from other DNA sequences found in this sample. The chain combines TRBV4-3 with TRBJ2-7, with no clear D. Germline CDR1 reads LGHNA; CDR2 reads YSLEER. Deletions cut 0 bases from V and 1 base from J, with 4 bases between. This CDR3 is 13 amino acids long. DNA of the CDR3: TGCGCCAGCAGCCAAGATCTATCCTACGAGCAGTACTTC. The encoded protein is CASSQDLSYEQYF.